This note documents a single TCR beta chain sequence. Its antigen is currently not known. Base qualities were left out, and no much larger clone turns up one base away. The immunoSEQ Assay, a bias-controlled multiplex PCR, was used to amplify TCRbeta CDR3 regions from genomic DNA. As for the original processing: Within the assay, amplification of reference gene primers was used to estimate how many nucleated cells each sample contained. Sequence reads were collapsed and filtered to measure the absolute abundance of every unique TCRbeta CDR3 rearrangement. For each sample, productive Simpson clonality was calculated as the square root of Simpson's diversity index across productive rearrangements. As stored in TCRdb, this immuneACCESS dataset retains in-frame rearrangements with V and J assigned. A fraction of the clones does not appear; measured against another copy, unresolved V genes explain less than half of the discrepancy, and the remainder lacks a known reason. V and J calls and clone size come straight from that table; D and trimming were deduced from the DNA. This sample has tens of thousands of clones in its table, and 84% of those were observed once. The ten largest make up 25% of the sample.

As encoded in the germline V gene, CDR1 is MNHEY while CDR2 is SVGAGI. Trimming removed 0 bases from V and 2 bases from J, leaving 7 bases between the germline ends. Its CDR3 holds 14 amino acids, cysteine through phenylalanine. Of all the DNA, just the CDR3 is kept, 42 bases in frame from base 1. The sample belongs to a study of blood T cell repertoires in COVID-19 (dated by TCRdb to between 2020 and 2021). At the level of the whole study: Samples from collaborators originated in the United States, Italy and Spain and spanned both the acute and convalescent phases of COVID-19. HLA class I and class II types, where available, came from metadata supplied by the sample provider rather than from assay-based typing. The material from the prospective study consisted of cDNA or gDNA derived from T cells, B-cell-depleted T cells, or PBMCs. The repertoires were released in a freely available public database intended as a resource for research on the immune response to SARS-CoV-2. Subjects who had been exposed to COVID-19, were actively infected with it, or had recovered from it provided the deeply sampled blood TCRbeta repertoires that made up the dataset. The samples were drawn from the first 160 participants of the ongoing ImmuneRACE study and from roughly 1,300 subjects provided by 6 global collaborators. A de-identified subject ID, COVID-19 status, age in years and sex were almost always included in the sample metadata.

Whole blood was collected in K2EDTA tubes by collaborating institutions according to the institutions' own protocols. For TCRbeta analysis, collaborators shipped samples as frozen whole blood, isolated PBMCs, or DNA extracted from either of those sample types. Results the study describes overall, beyond this receptor: The amount of clinical and demographic metadata varied by source and participant and was provided uncurated.

This receptor was taken from a man in his fifties or sixties with acute or convalescent COVID-19. What was sequenced was peripheral blood. The chain links TRBV6-5 with TRBJ1-2; no D gene call is confident. The nucleotide sequence reads as follows: TGTGCCAGCAGTTACTCAGGGAGAAACTATGGCTACACCTTC. Translated, it reads CASSYSGRNYGYTF.